This paragraph reports one TCR beta chain. Repertoires were generated with immunoSEQ multiplex PCR, while TCRdb's copy carries only in-frame clones and drops some. The data show over 150,000 clones, around 84% seen once. The data belong to a study of blood T cell repertoires in COVID-19. The germline V gene encodes CDR1 SEHNR and CDR2 FQNEAQ (reference sequence). This CDR3 is built from 15 residues. Trimming cost V 2 bases and J 3 bases, with 13 bases left between them. V usage is TRBV7-9 and J usage is TRBJ2-5, with D tentatively TRBD2 (7 bases). The source of this sequence is a man in his forties with acute or convalescent COVID-19. The specimen sequenced was peripheral blood. The CDR3 is CASSLLAGAEETQYF. The CDR3, as DNA: TGTGCCAGCAGCTTACTCGCGGGGGCCGAAGAGACCCAGTACTTC.